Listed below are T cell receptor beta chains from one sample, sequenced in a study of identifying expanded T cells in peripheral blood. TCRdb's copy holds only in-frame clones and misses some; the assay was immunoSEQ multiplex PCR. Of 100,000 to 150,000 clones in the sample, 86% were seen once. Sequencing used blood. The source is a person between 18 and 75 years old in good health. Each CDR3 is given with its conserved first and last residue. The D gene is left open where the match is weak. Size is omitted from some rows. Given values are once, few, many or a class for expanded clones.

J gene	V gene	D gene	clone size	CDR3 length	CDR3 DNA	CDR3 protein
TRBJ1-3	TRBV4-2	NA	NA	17	TGTGCCAGCAGCCAAGATCAGGCGCGAGCCTCTGGAAACACCATATATTTT	CASSQDQARASGNTIYF
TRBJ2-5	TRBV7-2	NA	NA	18	TGTGCCAGCAGCCCGACCCCCCCCGGGACGCACTCCCGGGAGACCCAGTACTTC	CASSPTPPGTHSRETQYF
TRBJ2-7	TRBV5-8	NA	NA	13	TGTGCCAGCAGCTTGCAGCCAGCCTACGAGCAGTACTTC	CASSLQPAYEQYF
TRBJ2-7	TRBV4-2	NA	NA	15	TGTGCCAGCAGCAAAGTGGGTGGGAGGCGAGGCGAGCAGTACTTC	CASSKVGGRRGEQYF
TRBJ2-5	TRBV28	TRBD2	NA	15	TGTGCCAGCACGACGGGACTAGCGGTCCAAGAGACCCAGTACTTC	CASTTGLAVQETQYF
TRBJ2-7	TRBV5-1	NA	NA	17	TGCGCCAGCAGCCGGCGGGGGCTTGAAGTCCTAACCTACGAGCAGTACTTC	CASSRRGLEVLTYEQYF
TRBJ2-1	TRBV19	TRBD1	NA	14	TGTGCCAGTAGTTCCCAGGGGGATTACAATGAGCAGTTCTTC	CASSSQGDYNEQFF
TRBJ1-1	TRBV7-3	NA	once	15	TGTGCCAGCAGCTTATCGCAGGTGCTGAACACTGAAGCTTTCTTT	CASSLSQVLNTEAFF
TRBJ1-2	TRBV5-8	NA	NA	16	TGTGCCAGCAGCTCCTCCAGGGACCGCGCTAACTATGGCTACACCTTC	CASSSSRDRANYGYTF
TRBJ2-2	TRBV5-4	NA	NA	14	TGTGCCAGCAGCCACTGGGACGGGAAAAAGGAGCTGTTTTTT	CASSHWDGKKELFF
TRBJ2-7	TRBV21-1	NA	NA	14	TGTGCCAGCAGCATTGAACCCTTTCCCCCGGCAGGGTACTTC	CASSIEPFPPAGYF
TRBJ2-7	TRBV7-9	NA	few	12	TGTGCCAGCAGCTTAGTAAGCTACGAGCAGTACTTC	CASSLVSYEQYF
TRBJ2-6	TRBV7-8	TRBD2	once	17	TGTGCCAGCAGCAAAGTGGGGGGGAGCTCTGGGGCCAACGTCCTGACTTTC	CASSKVGGSSGANVLTF
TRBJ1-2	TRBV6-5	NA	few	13	TGTGCCAGCAGTAGTGGGGGGACGTATGGCTACACCTTC	CASSSGGTYGYTF
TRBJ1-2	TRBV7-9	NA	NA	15	TGTGCCAGCAGCTTTTCCGACAGAGGTCCCTATGGCTACACCTTC	CASSFSDRGPYGYTF
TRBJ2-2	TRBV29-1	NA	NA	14	TGCAGCGTGAGTTGGACTTTAGACACCGGGGAGCTGTTTTTT	CSVSWTLDTGELFF
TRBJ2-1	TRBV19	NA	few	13	TGTGCCAGTAGTACTGTTATTGGCAATGAGCAGTTCTTC	CASSTVIGNEQFF
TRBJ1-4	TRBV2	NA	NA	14	TGTGCCAGCACCCGGACAAAGCGAAGTGAAAAACTGTTTTTT	CASTRTKRSEKLFF
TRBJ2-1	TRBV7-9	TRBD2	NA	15	TGTGCCAGCAGCTCTAGCGGGGGGGCCCAGAGCGAGCAGTTCTTC	CASSSSGGAQSEQFF
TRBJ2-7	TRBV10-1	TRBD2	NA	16	TGCGCCAGCAGCCCCCGGGTGACTAGCGGGAGTTACGAGCAGTACTTC	CASSPRVTSGSYEQYF
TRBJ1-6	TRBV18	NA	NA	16	TGTGCCAGCTCACCTGCGGAGAGCTCCTATAATTCACCCCTCCACTTT	CASSPAESSYNSPLHF
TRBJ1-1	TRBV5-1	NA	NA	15	TGCGCCAGCAGCTTGGTACGGTCCGAGAACACTGAAGCTTTCTTT	CASSLVRSENTEAFF
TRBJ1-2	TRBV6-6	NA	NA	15	TGTGCCAGCAGTTACTACCCGGACCGGCGGAGTGGCTACACCTTC	CASSYYPDRRSGYTF
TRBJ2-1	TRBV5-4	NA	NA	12	TGTGCCAGCAGCCCTCAGGGTTACGAGCAGTTCTTC	CASSPQGYEQFF
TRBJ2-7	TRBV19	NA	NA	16	TGTGCCAGTAGTCCCTCAGGTACAGGGCAAACCTACGAGCAGTACTTC	CASSPSGTGQTYEQYF
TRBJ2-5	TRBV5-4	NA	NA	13	TGTGCCAGCAGCTTGTACGGGGATGGGACCCAGTACTTC	CASSLYGDGTQYF
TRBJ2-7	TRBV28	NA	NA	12	TGTGCCAGCACCGACCTGGGTTACGAGCAGTACTTC	CASTDLGYEQYF
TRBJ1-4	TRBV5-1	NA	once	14	TGCGCCAGCAGCTTGTTCGGGAACGGGGAAAAACTGTTTTTT	CASSLFGNGEKLFF
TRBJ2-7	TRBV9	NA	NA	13	TGTGCCAGCAGCCGGGACTCCACCTACGAGCAGTACTTC	CASSRDSTYEQYF
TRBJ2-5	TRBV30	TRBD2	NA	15	TGTGCCTGGAGTGGTAGCGGGGGGAGGATCGAGACCCAGTACTTC	CAWSGSGGRIETQYF
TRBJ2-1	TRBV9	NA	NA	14	TGTGCCAGCAGCGTAGCTACCCAGTACAATGAGCAGTTCTTC	CASSVATQYNEQFF
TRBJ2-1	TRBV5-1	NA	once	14	TGCGCCAGCAGCTTGTCATGGCCCAGCAATGAGCAGTTCTTC	CASSLSWPSNEQFF
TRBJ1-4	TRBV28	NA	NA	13	TGTGCCAGCAGTCCCGGATTTTATGAAAAACTGTTTTTT	CASSPGFYEKLFF
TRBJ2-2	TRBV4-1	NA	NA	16	TGCGCCAGCAGCCAAGTCCCAGGGTCGAACACCGGGGAGCTGTTTTTT	CASSQVPGSNTGELFF
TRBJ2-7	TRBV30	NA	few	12	TGTGCCTGGAGTGTAGGTCGCTACGAGCAGTACTTC	CAWSVGRYEQYF
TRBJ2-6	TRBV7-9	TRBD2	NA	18	TGTGCCAGCAGCAAAGGACTAGCGGGAGGCTCTGGGGCCAACGTCCTGACTTTC	CASSKGLAGGSGANVLTF
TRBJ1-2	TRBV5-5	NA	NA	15	TGTGCCAGCAGCTTGGGAGTGCCCAGTGCCTATGGCTACACCTTC	CASSLGVPSAYGYTF
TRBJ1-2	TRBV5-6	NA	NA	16	TGTGCCAGCACCTCCCGATGGGAGGGAAACAGATATGGCTACACCTTC	CASTSRWEGNRYGYTF
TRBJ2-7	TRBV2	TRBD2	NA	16	TGTGCCAGCAGAGGATTTGTACTAGCGGGAGAGGGCGAGCAGTACTTC	CASRGFVLAGEGEQYF
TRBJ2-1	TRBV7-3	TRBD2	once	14	TGTGCCAGCAGCCCCCCGGGACTAGGAAATGAGCAGTTCTTC	CASSPPGLGNEQFF
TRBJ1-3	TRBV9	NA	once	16	TGTGCCAGCAGCGACCGGGACATGAGCTCTGGAAACACCATATATTTT	CASSDRDMSSGNTIYF
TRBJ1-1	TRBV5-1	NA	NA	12	TGCGCCAGCAGCTGGGAAGGGGATGGCGCTTTCTTT	CASSWEGDGAFF
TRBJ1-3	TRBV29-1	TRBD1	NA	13	TGCAGCATTAACAGGGGGGACGGAAACACCATATATTTT	CSINRGDGNTIYF
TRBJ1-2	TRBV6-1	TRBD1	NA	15	TGTGCCAGCAGAGGCAGACAGGGTTCAATCTCCGGCTACACCTTC	CASRGRQGSISGYTF
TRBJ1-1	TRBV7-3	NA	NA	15	TGTGCCAGCAGCCCCGCGGTGGGCAGCAACACTGAAGCTTTCTTT	CASSPAVGSNTEAFF
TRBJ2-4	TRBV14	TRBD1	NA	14	TGTGCCAGCAGCCAAGATGGGACAGGGCGGTCTAAGTACTTC	CASSQDGTGRSKYF
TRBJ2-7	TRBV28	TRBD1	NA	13	TGTGCCAGCTGGGACAGGGGGTTCTCCGAGCAGTACTTC	CASWDRGFSEQYF
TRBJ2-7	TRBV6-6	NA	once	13	TGTGCCAGCAGTTACATTGAGGTCTACGAGCAGTACTTC	CASSYIEVYEQYF
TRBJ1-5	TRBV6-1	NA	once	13	TGTGCCAGCATAAAGGCCGGCAATCAGCCCCAGCATTTT	CASIKAGNQPQHF
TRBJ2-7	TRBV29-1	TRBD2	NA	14	TGCAGCGCCAGCGGACTAGCGACCTCCCACGAGCAGTACTTC	CSASGLATSHEQYF
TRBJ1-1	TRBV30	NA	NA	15	TGTGCCTGGAGTGTACTCTTGGGGAGAGGGACTGAAGCTTTCTTT	CAWSVLLGRGTEAFF
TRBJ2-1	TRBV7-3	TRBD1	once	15	TGTGCCAGCAGCTCGGGACAGGGGACCTACAATGAGCAGTTCTTC	CASSSGQGTYNEQFF